What follows describes a single TCR beta chain. In the source study's methods: Amplification from reference gene primers served as the basis for estimated nucleated cell counts. Assay used: immunoSEQ multiplex PCR; TCRdb lists only in-frame clones, some missing. That table gives V, J and clone size, and the DNA gave D and trimming. The sample shows tens of thousands of clones, 85% to 95% of them seen only once. These data belong to a study of blood T cell repertoires in COVID-19. Across the study: Acute and convalescent COVID-19 specimens originated in the United States, Italy and Spain.

Between the trimmed V and J ends, which lost 8 bases and 0 bases, there was a span of 9 bases. This CDR3 contains 13 residues. The germline V gene has CDR1 LNHDA and CDR2 SQIVND (reference sequence). The clonotype comes from a man aged 45-60 years with active COVID-19. Sequences were obtained from peripheral blood. The chain has TRBV19 and TRBJ2-3; unclear D gene. The CDR3 region is CASGPTSTDTQYF. CDR3 bases: TGTGCCAGTGGTCCCACTAGCACAGATACGCAGTATTTT.